This T cell receptor beta chain was captured in a study of T-cell reconstitution after alpha-beta-depleted transplantation in children. The study, taken as a whole, reports: One year after transplant, T-cell counts and diversity came mostly from newly produced T cells. Several hundred expanded graft clones reportedly supplied alpha-beta T cells about two months after transplant.

This clonotype was observed many times. No antigen is known for it. Unique molecular identifiers featured in how the TCRbeta library was prepared. TCRdb re-called the PCR reads through MiXCR, storing one row per CDR3 protein. The sample lists 100,000 to 120,000 distinct CDR3 sequences, 5.5% to 6.5% occurring once. The material was PBMCs, mostly from graft donor cells, obtained 360 days after TCRalphabeta/CD19-depleted stem cell transplant. The TCR was taken from a male patient aged 2 to 9 who had a stem cell transplant for acute lymphoblastic leukemia, so the T cells may come from the graft donor.

CDR3 DNA sequence: TGCAGCGTTGGAAGGACTAGCGGATACGAGCAGTACTTC. It encodes CSVGRTSGYEQYF. The rearrangement links TRBV29-1 to TRBJ2-7; 10 nucleotides align to TRBD2. The CDR3 length is 13 residues. Germline loops: CDR1 SQVTM, CDR2 ANQGSEA. After removal of 4 bases from V and 4 bases from J, the junction contained 4 bases not matched to a gene.